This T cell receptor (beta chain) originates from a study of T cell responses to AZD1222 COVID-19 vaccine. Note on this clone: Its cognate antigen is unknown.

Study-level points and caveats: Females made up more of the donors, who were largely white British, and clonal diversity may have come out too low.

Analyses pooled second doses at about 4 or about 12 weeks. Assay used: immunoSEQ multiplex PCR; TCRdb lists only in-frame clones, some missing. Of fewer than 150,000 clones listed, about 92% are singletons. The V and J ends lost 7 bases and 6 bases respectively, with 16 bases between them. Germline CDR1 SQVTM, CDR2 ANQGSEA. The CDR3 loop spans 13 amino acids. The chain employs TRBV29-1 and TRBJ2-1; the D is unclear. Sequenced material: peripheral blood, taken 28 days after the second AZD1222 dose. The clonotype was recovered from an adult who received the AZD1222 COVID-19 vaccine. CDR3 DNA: TGCAGCGCCCTGGTTTCGATACTCAATGAGCAGTTCTTC. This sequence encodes CSALVSILNEQFF.